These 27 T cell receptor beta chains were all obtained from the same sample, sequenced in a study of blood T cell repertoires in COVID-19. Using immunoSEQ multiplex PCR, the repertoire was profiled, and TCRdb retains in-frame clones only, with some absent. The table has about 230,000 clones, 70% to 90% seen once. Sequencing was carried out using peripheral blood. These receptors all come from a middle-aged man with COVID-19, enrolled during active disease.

CDR3 residues: CASSVDRVLNTEAFF. In nucleotides, the CDR3 is TGTGCCAGCTCAGTGGACAGGGTGTTAAACACTGAAGCTTTCTTT. The chain joins TRBV18 to TRBJ1-1; 8 positions match TRBD1. Germline V gives CDR1 KGHSH, CDR2 LQKENI. Trimming at V came to 5 bases and at J to 2 bases, leaving 7 bases not matched to a gene. The CDR3 runs to 15 residues.

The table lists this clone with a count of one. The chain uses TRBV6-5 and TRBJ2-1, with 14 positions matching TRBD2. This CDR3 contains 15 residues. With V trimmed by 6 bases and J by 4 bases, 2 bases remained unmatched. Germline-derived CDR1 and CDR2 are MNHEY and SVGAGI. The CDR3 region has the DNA TGTGCCAGCAGGAGGACTAGCGGGAGGTACAATGAGCAGTTCTTC. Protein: CASRRTSGRYNEQFF.

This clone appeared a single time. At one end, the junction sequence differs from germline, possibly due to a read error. The CDR3 sequence: CASSTDRGPLDTQYF. CDR3 nucleotide sequence: TGTGCTAGCAGCACCGACAGGGGGCCTTTGGATACGCAGTATTTT. This chain links TRBV7-7 with TRBJ2-3, with 10 bases identical to TRBD1. The CDR3 has 15 residues. Per germline, CDR1 SSHAT and CDR2 FNYEAQ (reference sequence).

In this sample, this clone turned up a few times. The chain's CDR3 is CASSLKVASGRISYEQYF. CDR3 DNA sequence: TGTGCCAGCAGCCTCAAGGTCGCTAGCGGGAGAATTTCTTACGAGCAGTACTTC. The chain links TRBV7-8 to TRBJ2-7, with 10 bases aligning to TRBD2. Germline loops: CDR1 SGHVS, CDR2 FQNEAQ. V shed 5 bases and J 4 bases; nucleotides not matched to a gene: 17. There are 18 residues in the CDR3.

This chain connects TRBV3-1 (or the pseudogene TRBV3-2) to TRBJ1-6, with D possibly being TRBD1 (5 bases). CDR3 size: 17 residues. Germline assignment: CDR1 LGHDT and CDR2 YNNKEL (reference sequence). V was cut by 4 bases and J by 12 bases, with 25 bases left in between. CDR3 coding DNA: TGTGCCAGCAGCCCCTGGGGGTATGGGGGGACCTTCGGACCCCTCCACTTT. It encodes CASSPWGYGGTFGPLHF.

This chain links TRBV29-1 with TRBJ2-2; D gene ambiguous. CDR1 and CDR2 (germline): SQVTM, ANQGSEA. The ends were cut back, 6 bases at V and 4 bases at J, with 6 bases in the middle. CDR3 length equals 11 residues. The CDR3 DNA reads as TGCAGCGTCGTATCCACCGGGGAGCTGTTTTTT. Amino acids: CSVVSTGELFF.

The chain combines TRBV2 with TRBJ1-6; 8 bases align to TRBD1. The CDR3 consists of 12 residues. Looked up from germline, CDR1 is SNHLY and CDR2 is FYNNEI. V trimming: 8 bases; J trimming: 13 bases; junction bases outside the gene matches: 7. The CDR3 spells CASGQGQSPLHF. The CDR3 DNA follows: TGTGCCAGCGGACAGGGTCAGTCCCCCCTCCACTTT.

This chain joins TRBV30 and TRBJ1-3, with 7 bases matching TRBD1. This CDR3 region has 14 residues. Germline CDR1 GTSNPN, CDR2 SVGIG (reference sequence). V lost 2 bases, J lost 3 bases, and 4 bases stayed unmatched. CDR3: CAWSTGEFGNTIYF. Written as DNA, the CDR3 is TGTGCCTGGAGTACAGGGGAATTTGGAAACACCATATATTTT.

CDR3 sequence reads: CASSEQTTGGTQYF. CDR3 nucleotide sequence: TGTGCCAGCAGCGAACAAACGACAGGTGGTACGCAGTATTTT. This chain links TRBV5-4 with TRBJ2-3, with a tentative D call TRBD1 (6 bases). The CDR3 has 14 residues. Germline V CDR1 and CDR2: SGHNT, YYREEE (reference sequence). The V end was cut by 4 bases, the J end by 8 bases, with 17 bases between.

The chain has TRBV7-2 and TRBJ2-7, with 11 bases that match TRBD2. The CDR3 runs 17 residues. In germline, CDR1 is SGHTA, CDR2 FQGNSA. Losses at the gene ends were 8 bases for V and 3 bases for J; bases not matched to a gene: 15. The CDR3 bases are TGTGCCAGCGCGACCCCCGCCTTCGGACTAGCGGGCTACGAGCAGTACTTC. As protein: CASATPAFGLAGYEQYF.

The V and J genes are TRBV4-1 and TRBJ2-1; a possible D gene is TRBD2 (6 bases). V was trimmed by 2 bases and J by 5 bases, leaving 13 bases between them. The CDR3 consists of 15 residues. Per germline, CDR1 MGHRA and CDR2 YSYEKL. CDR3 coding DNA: TGCGCCAGCAGCCAACTAGGGCTAGCGCACAATGAGCAGTTCTTC. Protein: CASSQLGLAHNEQFF.

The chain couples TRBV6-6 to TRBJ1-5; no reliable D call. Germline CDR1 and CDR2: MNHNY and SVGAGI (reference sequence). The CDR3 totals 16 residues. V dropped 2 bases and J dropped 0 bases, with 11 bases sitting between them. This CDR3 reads CASSYTGVYSNQPQHF. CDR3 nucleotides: TGTGCCAGCAGTTACACCGGGGTCTATAGCAATCAGCCCCAGCATTTT.

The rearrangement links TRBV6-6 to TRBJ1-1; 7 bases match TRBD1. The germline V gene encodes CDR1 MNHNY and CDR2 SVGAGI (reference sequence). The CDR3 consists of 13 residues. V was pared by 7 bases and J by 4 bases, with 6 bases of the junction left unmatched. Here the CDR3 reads CASKGSGGTEAFF. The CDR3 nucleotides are TGTGCCAGCAAAGGGTCAGGGGGCACTGAAGCTTTCTTT.

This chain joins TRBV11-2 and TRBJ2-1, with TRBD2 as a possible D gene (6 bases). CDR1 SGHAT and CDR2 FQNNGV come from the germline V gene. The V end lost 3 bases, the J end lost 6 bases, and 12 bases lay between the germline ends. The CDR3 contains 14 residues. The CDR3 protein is CASSFRWDFNEQFF. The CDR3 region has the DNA TGTGCCAGCAGCTTCCGTTGGGACTTCAATGAGCAGTTCTTC.

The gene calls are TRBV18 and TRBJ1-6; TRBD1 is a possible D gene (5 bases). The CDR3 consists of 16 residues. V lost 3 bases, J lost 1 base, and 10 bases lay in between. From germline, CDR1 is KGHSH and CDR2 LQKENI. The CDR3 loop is CASSPSAGSYNSPLHF. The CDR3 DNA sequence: TGTGCCAGCTCACCCTCGGCAGGGTCCTATAATTCACCCCTCCACTTT.

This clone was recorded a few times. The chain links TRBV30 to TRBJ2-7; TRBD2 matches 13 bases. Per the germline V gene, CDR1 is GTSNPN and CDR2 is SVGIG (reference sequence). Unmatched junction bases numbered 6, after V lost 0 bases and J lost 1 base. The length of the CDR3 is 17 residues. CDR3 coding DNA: TGTGCCTGGAGTGTCCGACTAGCGGGGGGAAAGTCCTACGAGCAGTACTTC. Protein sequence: CAWSVRLAGGKSYEQYF.

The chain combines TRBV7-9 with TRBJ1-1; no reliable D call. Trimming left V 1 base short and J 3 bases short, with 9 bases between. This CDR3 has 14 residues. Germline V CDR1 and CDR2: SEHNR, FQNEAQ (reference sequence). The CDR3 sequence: CASSLVAADTEAFF. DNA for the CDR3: TGTGCCAGCAGCTTAGTGGCGGCAGACACTGAAGCTTTCTTT.

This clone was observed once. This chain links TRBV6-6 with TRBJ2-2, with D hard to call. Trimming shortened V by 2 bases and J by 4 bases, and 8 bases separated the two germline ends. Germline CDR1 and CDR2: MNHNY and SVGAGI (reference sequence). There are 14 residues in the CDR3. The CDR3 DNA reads TGTGCCAGCAGTTACGGGCAGGTCACCGGGGAGCTGTTTTTT. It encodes CASSYGQVTGELFF.

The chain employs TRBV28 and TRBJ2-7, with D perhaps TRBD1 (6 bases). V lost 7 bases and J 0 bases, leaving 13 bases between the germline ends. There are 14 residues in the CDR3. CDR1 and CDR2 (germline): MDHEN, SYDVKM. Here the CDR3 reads CASTDGTLSYEQYF. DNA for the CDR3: TGTGCCAGCACCGACGGGACACTCTCCTACGAGCAGTACTTC.

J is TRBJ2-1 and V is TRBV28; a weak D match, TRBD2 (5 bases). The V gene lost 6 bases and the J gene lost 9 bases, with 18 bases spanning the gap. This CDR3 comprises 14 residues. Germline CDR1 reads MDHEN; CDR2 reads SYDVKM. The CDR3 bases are TGTGCCAGCAGGCCCGGACTCGCAACGGGTGAGCAGTTCTTC. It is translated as CASRPGLATGEQFF.

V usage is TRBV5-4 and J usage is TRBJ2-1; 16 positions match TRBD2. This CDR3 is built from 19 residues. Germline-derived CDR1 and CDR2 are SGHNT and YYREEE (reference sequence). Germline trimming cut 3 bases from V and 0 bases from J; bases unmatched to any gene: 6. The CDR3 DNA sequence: TGTGCCAGCAGCTCCGGGACTAGCGGGGGGGGCAGCTCCTACAATGAGCAGTTCTTC. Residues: CASSSGTSGGGSSYNEQFF.

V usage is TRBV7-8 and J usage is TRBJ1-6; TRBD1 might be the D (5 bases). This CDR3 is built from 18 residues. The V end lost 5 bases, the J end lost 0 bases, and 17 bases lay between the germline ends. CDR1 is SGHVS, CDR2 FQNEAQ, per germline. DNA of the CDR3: TGTGCCAGCAGCGCACCCTGGGGCCAGGGCTCCTATAATTCACCCCTCCACTTT. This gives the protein CASSAPWGQGSYNSPLHF.

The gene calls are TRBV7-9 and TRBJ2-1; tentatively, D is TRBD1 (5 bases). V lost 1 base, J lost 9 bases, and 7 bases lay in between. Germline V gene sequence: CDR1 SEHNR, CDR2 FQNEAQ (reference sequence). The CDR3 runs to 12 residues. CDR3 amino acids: CASSLEGVEQFF. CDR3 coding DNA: TGTGCCAGCAGCTTAGAAGGGGTTGAGCAGTTCTTC.

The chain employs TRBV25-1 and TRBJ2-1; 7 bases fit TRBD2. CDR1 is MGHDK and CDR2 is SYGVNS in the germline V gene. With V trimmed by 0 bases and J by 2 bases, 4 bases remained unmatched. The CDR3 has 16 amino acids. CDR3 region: CASSEYVGGPYNEQFF. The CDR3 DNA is TGTGCCAGCAGTGAATACGTGGGAGGGCCCTACAATGAGCAGTTCTTC.

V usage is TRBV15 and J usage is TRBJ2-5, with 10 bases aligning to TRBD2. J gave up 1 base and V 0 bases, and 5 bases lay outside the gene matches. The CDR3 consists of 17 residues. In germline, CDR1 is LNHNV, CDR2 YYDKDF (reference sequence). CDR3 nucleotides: TGTGCCACCAGCAGAGATCGGCTAGCGGGAGTCCAAGAGACCCAGTACTTC. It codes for CATSRDRLAGVQETQYF. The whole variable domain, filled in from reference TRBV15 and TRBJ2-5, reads DAMVIQNPRYQVTQFGKPVTLSCSQTLNHNVMYWYQQKSSQAPKLLFHYYDKDFNNEADTPDNFQSRRPNTSFCFLDIRSPGLGDTAMYLCATSRDRLAGVQETQYFGPGTRLLVL.

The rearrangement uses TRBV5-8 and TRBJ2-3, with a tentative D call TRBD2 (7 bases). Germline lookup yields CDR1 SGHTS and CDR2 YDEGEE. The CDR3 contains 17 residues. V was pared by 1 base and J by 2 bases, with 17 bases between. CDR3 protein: CASSLLGGGTDTDTQYF. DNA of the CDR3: TGTGCCAGCAGCTTGTTAGGGGGAGGGACCGACACAGATACGCAGTATTTT. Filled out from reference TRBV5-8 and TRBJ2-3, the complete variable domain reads EAGVTQSPTHLIKTRGQQATLRCSPISGHTSVYWYQQALGLGLQFLLWYDEGEERNRGNFPPRFSGRQFPNYSSELNVNALELEDSALYLCASSLLGGGTDTDTQYFGPGTRLTVL.

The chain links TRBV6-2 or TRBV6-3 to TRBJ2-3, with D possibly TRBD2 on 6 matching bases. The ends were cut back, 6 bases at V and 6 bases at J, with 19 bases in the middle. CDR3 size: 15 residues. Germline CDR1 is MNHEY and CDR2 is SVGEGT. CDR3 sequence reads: CASSTRDSGLDTQYF. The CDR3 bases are TGTGCCAGCAGCACCCGGGACTCAGGTCTGGATACGCAGTATTTT.